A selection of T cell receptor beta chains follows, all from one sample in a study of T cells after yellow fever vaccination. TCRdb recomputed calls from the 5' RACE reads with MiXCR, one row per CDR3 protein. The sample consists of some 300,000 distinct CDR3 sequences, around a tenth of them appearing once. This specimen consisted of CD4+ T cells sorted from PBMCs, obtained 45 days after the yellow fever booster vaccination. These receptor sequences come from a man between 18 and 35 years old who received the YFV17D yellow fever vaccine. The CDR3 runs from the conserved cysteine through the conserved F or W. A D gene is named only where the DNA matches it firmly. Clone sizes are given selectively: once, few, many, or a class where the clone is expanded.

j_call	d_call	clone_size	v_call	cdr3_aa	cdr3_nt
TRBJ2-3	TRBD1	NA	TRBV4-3	CASSRGQVFSGADTQYF	TGCGCCAGCAGCCGTGGACAGGTTTTTAGTGGAGCAGATACGCAGTATTTT
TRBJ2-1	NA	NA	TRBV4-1	CASRSRDGEIYNEQFF	TGCGCCAGCAGGTCGCGGGACGGTGAGATCTACAATGAGCAGTTCTTC
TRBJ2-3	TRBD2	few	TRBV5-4	CASSPTSGALTDTQYF	TGTGCCAGCAGCCCGACTAGCGGGGCCCTCACAGATACGCAGTATTTT
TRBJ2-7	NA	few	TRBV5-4	CASSLEAGGLEQYF	TGTGCCAGCAGCCTGGAGGCAGGGGGACTCGAGCAGTACTTC
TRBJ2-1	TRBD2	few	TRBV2	CASIELAGNEQFF	TGTGCCAGCATCGAACTAGCGGGAAATGAGCAGTTCTTC
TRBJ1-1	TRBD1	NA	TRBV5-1	CASSLGQGAPNTEAFF	TGCGCCAGCAGCTTGGGACAGGGAGCCCCGAACACTGAAGCTTTCTTT
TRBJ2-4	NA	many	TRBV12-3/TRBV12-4	CASSLTRTLEGNIQYF	TGTGCCAGCAGCCTAACCCGGACCTTGGAGGGAAACATTCAGTACTTC
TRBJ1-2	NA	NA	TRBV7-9	CANSPARVNYGYTF	TGTGCCAACAGCCCGGCCAGGGTGAACTATGGCTACACCTTC
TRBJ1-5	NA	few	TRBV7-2	CASSLRTRAGNQPQHF	TGTGCCAGCAGCTTAAGGACCCGGGCCGGCAATCAGCCCCAGCATTTT
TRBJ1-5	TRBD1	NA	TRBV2	CASSEQGTGNQPQHF	TGTGCCAGCAGTGAGCAGGGGACAGGCAATCAGCCCCAGCATTTT
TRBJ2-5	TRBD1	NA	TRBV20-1	CSASRGGRRTETQYF	TGCAGTGCTAGTAGAGGGGGCCGTCGGACAGAGACCCAGTACTTC
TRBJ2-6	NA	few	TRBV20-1	CSGYSPTGANVLTF	TGCAGTGGGTATTCTCCTACTGGGGCCAACGTCCTGACTTTC
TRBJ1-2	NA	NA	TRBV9	CASSVVGLRPIGDYGYTF	TGTGCCAGCAGCGTAGTTGGTCTCCGTCCAATAGGAGACTATGGCTACACCTTC
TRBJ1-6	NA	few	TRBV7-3	CASSQDPAGVGSPLHF	TGTGCCAGCAGCCAGGACCCGGCTGGTGTAGGTTCACCCCTCCACTTT
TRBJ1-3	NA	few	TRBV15	CATSSLGTPGNTIYF	TGTGCCACCAGCAGTCTCGGGACACCTGGAAACACCATATATTTT